The next 3 T cell receptor beta chains were all read from a single sample in a study of beta chain features in type 1 diabetes. The entirety of the isolated RNA underwent reverse transcription, so expressed TCRB transcripts were sequenced. The table came from immunoSEQ multiplex PCR; TCRdb's copy has only in-frame clones and leaves some out. The data contain around 340,000 clones, roughly a tenth of them seen just once; the ten biggest clones take up about 1%. No antigens are known for them. Study outcomes and limitations: Among all four CD4+ subsets, Type 1 diabetes patients had TCRB CDR3s that were moderately but significantly shorter.

The material sequenced was central memory CD4+ T cells from blood. The source is a young man with type 1 diabetes.

This clone was found a few times. The chain has TRBV4-3 and TRBJ2-4; 9 bases agree with TRBD1. The CDR3 has 17 residues. The V gene end was trimmed by 2 bases and the J gene end by 8 bases; junction bases not matched to a gene: 13. Germline CDR1 is LGHNA and CDR2 is YSLEER. Here the CDR3 DNA reads TGCGCCAGCAGCCAAAACCTACCGGACAGGGGTTTACACATTCAGTACTTC. Encoded protein: CASSQNLPDRGLHIQYF.

CDR3 sequence (DNA): TGCGCCAGCAGCCAAGAAAGGGTGATTGGGGGCTACACCTTC. It translates to CASSQERVIGGYTF. The chain carries TRBV4-3 and TRBJ1-2; D not certain. CDR1 and CDR2 from the germline V gene are LGHNA and YSLEER. The CDR3 runs 14 residues. Deletions cut 0 bases from V and 8 bases from J, with 13 bases between.

This clone has only a few counts. The chain couples TRBV7-2 to TRBJ1-1; D call uncertain. CDR3 size: 13 residues. Between the trimmed V and J ends, which lost 5 bases and 5 bases, there was a span of 12 bases. The V gene's germline CDR1 is SGHTA and CDR2 FQGNSA. CDR3 in amino acids: CASSINTETEAFF. Here the CDR3 DNA reads TGTGCCAGCAGCATCAATACAGAGACTGAAGCTTTCTTT.